The present T cell receptor (beta chain) was sequenced within a study of blood T cell repertoires in COVID-19. Study at large: Specimens from acute and convalescent COVID-19 originated in the United States, Italy and Spain. In each case, the material was cDNA or gDNA derived from T cells, B-cell-depleted T cells, or PBMCs.

The CDR3 runs 17 residues. The trim removed 0 bases at V and 1 base at J, leaving 4 bases unmatched. Germline loops: CDR1 SGDLS, CDR2 YYNGEE. Study processing details: Nucleated cell counts were estimated from reference gene primer amplification. Method: immunoSEQ multiplex PCR; TCRdb's copy keeps in-frame clones and lacks some. V, J and clone size are taken as reported in that table, and D and trimming were inferred from the DNA itself. The sample lists about 200,000 clones, roughly 80% occurring once. The chain uses TRBV9 and TRBJ2-2; 9 nucleotides align to TRBD2. Sequencing input: peripheral blood. The receptor comes from a woman between 70 and 85 years old with acute or convalescent COVID-19. The CDR3 DNA reads TGTGCCAGCAGCGTAGGGCGGGAGGGCCGGAACACCGGGGAGCTGTTTTTT. Its translation: CASSVGREGRNTGELFF.